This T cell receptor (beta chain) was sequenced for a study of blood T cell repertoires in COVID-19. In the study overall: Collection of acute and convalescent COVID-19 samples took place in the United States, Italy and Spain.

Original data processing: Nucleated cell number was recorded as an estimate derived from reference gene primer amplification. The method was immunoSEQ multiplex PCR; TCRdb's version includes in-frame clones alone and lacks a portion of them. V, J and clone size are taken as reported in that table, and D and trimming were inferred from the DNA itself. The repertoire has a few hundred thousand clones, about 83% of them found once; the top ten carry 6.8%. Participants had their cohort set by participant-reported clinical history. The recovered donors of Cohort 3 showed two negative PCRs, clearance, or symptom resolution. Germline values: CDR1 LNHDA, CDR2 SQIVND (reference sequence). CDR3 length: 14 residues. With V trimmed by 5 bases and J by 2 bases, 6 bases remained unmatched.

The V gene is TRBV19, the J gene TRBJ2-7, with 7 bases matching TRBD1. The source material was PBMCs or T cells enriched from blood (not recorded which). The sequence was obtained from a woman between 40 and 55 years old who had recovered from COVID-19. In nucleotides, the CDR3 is TGTGCCAGTAGTGCAAACAGGGGTCCCTACGAGCAGTACTTC. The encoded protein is CASSANRGPYEQYF.